Following are 19 T cell receptor beta chains from one sample sequenced in a study of neurological immune-mediated disorders. One entry per CDR3 protein results from TCRdb running MiXCR on the 5' RACE reads. The table has over 60,000 distinct CDR3 sequences, about 5% seen once; the top ten hold about 2%. Sequencing input: PBMCs. All receptors come from a woman in her seventies with multiple sclerosis.

This clonotype was seen ten or more times. CDR3 nucleotides: TGTGCCAGCAGCCCGTCTTCTTCCTCTGGAAACACCATATATTTT. It encodes CASSPSSSSGNTIYF. The V and J genes are TRBV7-2 and TRBJ1-3, with D unresolved. CDR1 and CDR2 from the germline V gene are SGHTA and FQGNSA. The CDR3 loop spans 15 amino acids. The ends were cut back, 5 bases at V and 0 bases at J, with 11 bases in the middle.

This clonotype was counted at least ten times. The chain links TRBV20-1 to TRBJ2-1; TRBD2 matches 8 bases. The V segment lost 3 bases and the J segment 2 bases; nucleotides outside the gene matches: 9. CDR3 length: 16 amino acids. Per germline, CDR1 DFQATT and CDR2 SNEGSKA (reference sequence). The CDR3, as DNA: TGCAGTGCTAGGCCCTTAGCGGGAAGGGCCTACAATGAGCAGTTCTTC. Residues: CSARPLAGRAYNEQFF.

This clonotype was detected many times. The J gene is TRBJ1-5, the V gene TRBV7-2; D may be TRBD1 (5 bases). The CDR3 is 14 residues long. V dropped 5 bases and J dropped 6 bases, with 14 bases sitting between them. Germline assignment: CDR1 SGHTA and CDR2 FQGNSA. The CDR3 here is CASSPAGVPQPQHF. For the CDR3, the DNA is TGTGCCAGCAGCCCAGCGGGGGTCCCTCAGCCCCAGCATTTT.

This clonotype was detected ten times or more. The chain joins TRBV30 to TRBJ1-1; tentative D call: TRBD1 (5 bases). This CDR3 spans 13 amino acids. Per germline, CDR1 GTSNPN and CDR2 SVGIG (reference sequence). Trimming shortened V by 1 base and J by 5 bases, and 11 bases separated the two germline ends. CDR3: CAWSGQGGTEAFF. The DNA of the CDR3 is TGTGCCTGGAGTGGGCAGGGAGGTACTGAAGCTTTCTTT.

This clonotype was detected ten times or more. At one boundary the junction diverges from the germline segment, which might be a read error. CDR3 loop: CASRRGGPHQPQHF. In nucleotides, the CDR3 is TGTGCCAGCCGACGTGGCGGCCCACATCAACCCCAGCATTTT. This chain joins TRBV12-3 or TRBV12-4 and TRBJ1-5; D unresolved. The CDR3 is made up of 14 amino acids.

This clonotype was observed at least ten times. This chain links TRBV3-1 with TRBJ1-4; no firm D call. Trimming pared 5 bases from V and 8 bases from J, leaving 9 bases between. The V gene's germline CDR1 is LGHDT and CDR2 YNNKEL (reference sequence). This CDR3 spans 12 amino acids. DNA for the CDR3: TGTGCCAGCAGCGCGAGCTGGGAAAAACTGTTTTTT. Translated: CASSASWEKLFF.

The chain joins TRBV7-2 to TRBJ1-4; D uncertain. The CDR3 spans 14 residues. The V gene lost 3 bases and the J gene lost 3 bases, with 8 bases spanning the gap. The germline V gene encodes CDR1 SGHTA and CDR2 FQGNSA. CDR3 coding DNA: TGTGCCAGCAGCTTGAGGGTAGCTAATGAAAAACTGTTTTTT. It encodes CASSLRVANEKLFF.

There are many counts of this clonotype. This chain links TRBV5-1 with TRBJ1-1; TRBD1 might be the D (5 bases). CDR1 and CDR2 from the germline V gene are SGHRS and YFSETQ. Deletions cut 3 bases from V and 0 bases from J, with 12 bases between. The length of the CDR3 is 15 residues. This chain's CDR3 is CASSSFAGMNTEAFF. In DNA, the CDR3 is TGCGCCAGCAGCTCCTTCGCAGGGATGAACACTGAAGCTTTCTTT.

This clonotype was observed a few times. The rearrangement links TRBV5-1 to TRBJ2-7, with 7 bases lining up with TRBD1. V trimming: 5 bases; J trimming: 0 bases; junction bases outside the gene matches: 8. Germline CDR1 and CDR2: SGHRS and YFSETQ. The CDR3 spans 15 residues. CDR3 protein: CASSRWGQSSYEQYF. CDR3 sequence (DNA): TGCGCCAGCAGTCGTTGGGGACAGAGCTCCTACGAGCAGTACTTC. The entire variable domain, with the rest obtained from reference TRBV5-1 and TRBJ2-7, is as follows: KAGVTQTPRYLIKTRGQQVTLSCSPISGHRSVSWYQQTPGQGLQFLFEYFSETQRNKGNFPGRFSGRQFSNSRSEMNVSTLELGDSALYLCASSRWGQSSYEQYFGPGTRLTVT.

Note on this clonotype: Germline and junction disagree at one end, which may indicate a read error. The chain recombines TRBV12-3 or TRBV12-4 with TRBJ1-5; D is ambiguous. CDR3 length: 14 residues. CDR3 coding DNA: TGTGCCAGCAGTCTAGGTGGGGTGCGGCAGCCCCAGAATTTT. Translated: CASSLGGVRQPQNF.

Ten or more counts support this clonotype. This chain links TRBV29-1 with TRBJ2-3; 10 nucleotides line up with TRBD2. The CDR3 consists of 12 residues. Germline V lookup: CDR1 SQVTM, CDR2 ANQGSEA. After removal of 8 bases from V and 4 bases from J, the junction contained 3 bases not matched to a gene. The CDR3 sequence is CSLGLAADTQYF. The CDR3 bases are TGCAGCCTAGGACTAGCGGCAGATACGCAGTATTTT.

This clonotype showed up just a few times. The chain has TRBV7-8 and TRBJ2-1, with a weak D call TRBD2 (6 bases). V gave up 2 bases and J gave up 6 bases, with 20 bases separating them. This CDR3 comprises 17 residues. The germline gives CDR1 SGHVS, CDR2 FQNEAQ. CDR3 DNA: TGTGCCAGCAGCTTAACATCCGCCCGGGACTCTTTCAATGAGCAGTTCTTC. It encodes CASSLTSARDSFNEQFF.

This clonotype showed up many times. This chain connects TRBV5-1 to TRBJ2-1, with a weak D call TRBD1 (5 bases). The CDR3 has 13 amino acids. Germline loops: CDR1 SGHRS, CDR2 YFSETQ. Trimming removed 1 base from V and 8 bases from J, with 10 bases in between. CDR3 amino acids: CASSLPRVDEQFF. Here the CDR3 DNA reads TGCGCCAGCAGCTTGCCCAGGGTGGATGAGCAGTTCTTC.

Ten or more counts support this clonotype. The chain uses TRBV5-1 and TRBJ2-5; 7 positions agree with TRBD1. This CDR3 contains 14 residues. Germline CDR1 and CDR2: SGHRS and YFSETQ. Unmatched junction bases numbered 5, after V lost 5 bases and J lost 1 base. The chain's CDR3 is CASSSGTVQETQYF. The CDR3 DNA follows: TGCGCCAGCAGTTCCGGGACAGTCCAAGAGACCCAGTACTTC.

This clonotype was picked up many times. This chain uses TRBV27 with TRBJ1-1; TRBD1 is a possible D gene (6 bases). CDR3 length: 12 amino acids. CDR1 MNHEY and CDR2 SMNVEV come from the germline V gene (reference sequence). Trimming removed 7 bases from V and 6 bases from J, with 12 bases in between. CDR3: CASINRVSEAFF. CDR3 bases: TGTGCCAGCATCAACAGGGTTTCTGAAGCTTTCTTT.

This clonotype appeared many times. The J gene is TRBJ1-3, the V gene TRBV12-3 or TRBV12-4; no firm D call. The CDR3 covers 15 residues. Trimming took off 1 base at V and 2 bases at J, with 9 bases between the two ends. The DNA for the CDR3 is TGTGCCAGCAGTTTAGGGGTCTACACTGGAAACACCATATATTTT. As protein: CASSLGVYTGNTIYF.

This clonotype was counted many times. V usage is TRBV7-2 and J usage is TRBJ2-1; 13 nucleotides align to TRBD2. From germline, CDR1 is SGHTA and CDR2 FQGNSA. The CDR3 contains 16 residues. J gave up 6 bases and V 4 bases, and 6 bases lay outside the gene matches. The CDR3 DNA sequence: TGTGCCAGCAGCTCCCGGACTAGCGGGAGTTTCAATGAGCAGTTCTTC. Encoded protein: CASSSRTSGSFNEQFF.

Ten or more counts support this clonotype. The V gene is TRBV15, the J gene TRBJ1-2, with D unresolved. The CDR3 is 13 amino acids. V was trimmed by 0 bases and J by 6 bases, leaving 8 bases between them. In germline, CDR1 is LNHNV, CDR2 YYDKDF (reference sequence). Written as DNA, the CDR3 is TGTGCCACCAGCAGAGAAGAAGGAGATGGCTACACCTTC. Its protein is CATSREEGDGYTF.

At least ten counts were recorded for this clonotype. The chain uses TRBV6-5 and TRBJ2-1, with 8 nucleotides matching TRBD1. V lost 6 bases and J lost 9; bases outside the gene matches: 10. This CDR3 has 14 amino acids. Looked up from germline, CDR1 is MNHEY and CDR2 is SVGAGI. The CDR3 DNA sequence: TGTGCCAGCAGGCCCGACAGGGGCAGGCTTGAGCAGTTCTTC. As protein: CASRPDRGRLEQFF.